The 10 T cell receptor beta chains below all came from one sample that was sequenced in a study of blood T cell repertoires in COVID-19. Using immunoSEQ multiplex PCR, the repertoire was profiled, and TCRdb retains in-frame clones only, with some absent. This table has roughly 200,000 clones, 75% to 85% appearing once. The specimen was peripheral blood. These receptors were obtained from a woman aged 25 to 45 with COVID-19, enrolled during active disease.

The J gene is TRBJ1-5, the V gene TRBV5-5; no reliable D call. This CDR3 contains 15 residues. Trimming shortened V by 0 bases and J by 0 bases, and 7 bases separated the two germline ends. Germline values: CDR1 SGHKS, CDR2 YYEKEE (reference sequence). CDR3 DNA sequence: TGTGCCAGCAGCTTGGGCCAGAATAGCAATCAGCCCCAGCATTTT. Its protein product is CASSLGQNSNQPQHF.

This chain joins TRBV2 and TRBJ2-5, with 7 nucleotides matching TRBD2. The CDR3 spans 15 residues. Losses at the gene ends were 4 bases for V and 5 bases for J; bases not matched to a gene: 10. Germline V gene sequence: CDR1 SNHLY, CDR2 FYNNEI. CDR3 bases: TGTGCCAGCAGTGTGAGCGGGGCCTTCGGTGAGACCCAGTACTTC. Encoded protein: CASSVSGAFGETQYF.

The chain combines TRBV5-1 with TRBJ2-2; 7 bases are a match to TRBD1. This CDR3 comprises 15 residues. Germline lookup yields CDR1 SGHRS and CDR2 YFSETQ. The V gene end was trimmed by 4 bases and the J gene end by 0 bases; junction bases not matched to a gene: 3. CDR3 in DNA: TGCGCCAGCAGCCCTGGGACAGCGAACACCGGGGAGCTGTTTTTT. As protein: CASSPGTANTGELFF.

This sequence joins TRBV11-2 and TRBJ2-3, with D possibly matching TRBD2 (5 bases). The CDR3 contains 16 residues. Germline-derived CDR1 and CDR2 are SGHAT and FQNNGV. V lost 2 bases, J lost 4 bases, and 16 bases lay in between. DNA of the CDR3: TGTGCCAGCAGCTTATTAGGTCCGGGAACCCCAGATACGCAGTATTTT. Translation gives CASSLLGPGTPDTQYF.

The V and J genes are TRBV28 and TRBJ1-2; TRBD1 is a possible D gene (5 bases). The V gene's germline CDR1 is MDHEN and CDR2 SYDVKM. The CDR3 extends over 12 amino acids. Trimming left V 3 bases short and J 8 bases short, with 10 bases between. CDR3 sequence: CASSLRQGGYTF. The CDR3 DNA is TGTGCCAGCAGTTTGAGGCAGGGAGGCTACACCTTC.

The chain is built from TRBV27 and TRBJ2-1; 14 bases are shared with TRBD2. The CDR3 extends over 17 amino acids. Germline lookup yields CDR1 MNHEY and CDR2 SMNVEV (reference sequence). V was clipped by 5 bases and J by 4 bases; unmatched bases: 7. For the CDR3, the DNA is TGTGCCAGCAGTACCCGACTAGCGGGAGGGATATACAATGAGCAGTTCTTC. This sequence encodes CASSTRLAGGIYNEQFF.

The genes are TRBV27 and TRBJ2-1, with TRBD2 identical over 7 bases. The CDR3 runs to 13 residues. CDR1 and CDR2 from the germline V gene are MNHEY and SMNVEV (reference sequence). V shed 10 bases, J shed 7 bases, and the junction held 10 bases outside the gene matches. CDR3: CATLGWEGNEQFF. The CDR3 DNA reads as TGTGCCACCCTCGGGTGGGAGGGGAATGAGCAGTTCTTC.

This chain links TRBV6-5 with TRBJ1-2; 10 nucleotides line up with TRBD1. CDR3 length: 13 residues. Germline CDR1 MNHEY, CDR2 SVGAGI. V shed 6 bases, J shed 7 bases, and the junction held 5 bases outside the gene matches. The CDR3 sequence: CASRLGQGFGYTF. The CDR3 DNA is TGTGCCAGCAGACTGGGACAGGGGTTTGGCTACACCTTC.

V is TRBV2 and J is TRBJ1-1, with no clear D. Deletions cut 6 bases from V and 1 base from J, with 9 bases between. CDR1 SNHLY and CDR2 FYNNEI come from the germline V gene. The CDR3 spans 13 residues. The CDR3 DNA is TGTGCCAGCAGGAGGCTTGGGAACACTGAAGCTTTCTTT. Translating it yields CASRRLGNTEAFF.

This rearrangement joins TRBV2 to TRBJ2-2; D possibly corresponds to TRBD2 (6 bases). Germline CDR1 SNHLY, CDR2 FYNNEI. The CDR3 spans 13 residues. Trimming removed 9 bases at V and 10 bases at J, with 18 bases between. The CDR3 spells CASTARGTAELFF. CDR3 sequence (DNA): TGTGCCAGTACCGCCCGCGGGACGGCGGAGCTGTTTTTT.